This T cell receptor beta chain comes out of a study of OX40 agonist ivuxolimab in advanced cancers. Study-wide context: Of mixed ages from about 20 to 90 and averaging around 60 years, the group was approximately 80% male.

Profiling relied on immunoSEQ multiplex PCR, and the TCRdb table lists in-frame clones only, not all of them. This table has under 70,000 clones, roughly 90% appearing once. Blood sampling was done at baseline, cycle 4 day 1, and cycle 7 day 1. Study observations and caveats: The study found that CD8+ T cells averaged more expanded clones than CD4+. Both CD4+ and CD8+ T cell populations in blood had undergone clonal expansion by week 6 at 0.1 to 3.0 mg/kg.

About this clone itself: The antigen is undetermined.

Germline CDR1 reads SNHLY; CDR2 reads FYNNEI. Trimming removed 7 bases from V and 2 bases from J; junction bases left unmatched: 10. CDR3 length equals 15 residues. The TCR was taken from an adult with an advanced solid tumor such as melanoma, head and neck, liver or kidney cancer. V gene TRBV2 combines with J gene TRBJ1-1; 7 bases align to TRBD1. The source was CD4+ or CD8+ T cells sorted from blood, collected in a trial of the OX40 agonist ivuxolimab. The DNA of the CDR3 is TGTGCCAGCACCACCGGGACAGCCCTAAACACTGAAGCTTTCTTT. It yields the protein CASTTGTALNTEAFF. Using reference TRBV2 and TRBJ1-1 for the parts outside the CDR3, the full variable domain is EPEVTQTPSHQVTQMGQEVILRCVPISNHLYFYWYRQILGQKVEFLVSFYNNEISEKSEIFDDQFSVERPDGSNFTLKIRSTKLEDSAMYFCASTTGTALNTEAFFGQGTRLTVV.